The 20 T cell receptor beta chains below all came from one sample that was sequenced in a study of blood T cell repertoires in COVID-19. Assay: immunoSEQ multiplex PCR; the TCRdb copy retains only in-frame clones and omits some. There are some 260,000 clones in the sample; nearly 90% occur only once, and 3% lies in the top ten. The sample was peripheral blood. These receptors were collected from a man aged 18 to 29 with active or convalescent COVID-19.

The rearrangement links TRBV5-1 to TRBJ2-1, with D perhaps TRBD2 (6 bases). The CDR3 has 15 amino acids. V dropped 1 base and J dropped 9 bases, with 17 bases sitting between them. Germline assignment: CDR1 SGHRS and CDR2 YFSETQ. The CDR3 DNA sequence: TGCGCCAGCAGCTTGCGGGCCGAGCGGGTTAGTGAGCAGTTCTTC. Its translation: CASSLRAERVSEQFF.

The genes are TRBV4-3 and TRBJ2-5; D might be TRBD2 (6 bases). The CDR3 contains 13 residues. V was shortened by 0 bases and J by 4 bases, with 6 bases between the two germline ends. Germline V CDR1 and CDR2: LGHNA, YSLEER. In nucleotides, the CDR3 is TGCGCCAGCAGCCAAGAGGGGGGAGAGACCCAGTACTTC. Protein: CASSQEGGETQYF.

The V gene is TRBV5-6, the J gene TRBJ1-2; D remains unclear. The V gene lost 1 base and the J gene lost 8 bases, with 15 bases spanning the gap. The CDR3 loop spans 14 amino acids. The germline V gene has CDR1 SGHDT and CDR2 YYEEEE. CDR3 in DNA: TGTGCCAGCAGCTTGTCCATCTACTCCGGGGGCTACACCTTC. Encoded protein: CASSLSIYSGGYTF.

Concerning this clone itself: Other DNA sequences in the same sample also yield this CDR3. This chain uses TRBV9 with TRBJ2-1, with a tentative D call TRBD2 (5 bases). This CDR3 contains 14 residues. Germline V lookup: CDR1 SGDLS, CDR2 YYNGEE. V was cut by 4 bases and J by 2 bases, with 10 bases left in between. The CDR3 DNA follows: TGTGCCAGCAGCCCAACCGGGACCTACAATGAGCAGTTCTTC. It translates to CASSPTGTYNEQFF.

Only one count was recorded for this clone. In nucleotides, the CDR3 is TGTGCCAGCTCACCAATTGGAGCGGTAACTGGAAACACCATATATTTT. Amino acid sequence: CASSPIGAVTGNTIYF. The rearrangement joins TRBV18 to TRBJ1-3, with D unclear. Germline assignment: CDR1 KGHSH and CDR2 LQKENI. The CDR3 sequence is 16 residues long. V gave up 2 bases and J gave up 2 bases, with 13 bases separating them.

This rearrangement joins TRBV7-2 to TRBJ2-3; the match to TRBD2 covers 12 bases. CDR1 SGHTA and CDR2 FQGNSA come from the germline V gene. Losses at the gene ends were 6 bases for V and 5 bases for J; bases not matched to a gene: 6. The length of the CDR3 is 15 residues. The CDR3 here is CASSRSSGGGDTQYF. Here the CDR3 DNA reads TGTGCCAGCAGTCGTTCTAGCGGGGGGGGAGATACGCAGTATTTT.

This chain links TRBV6-2 or TRBV6-3 with TRBJ2-5; 9 bases are shared with TRBD1. J lost 5 bases, V lost 5 bases, and 9 bases had no gene match. The CDR3 totals 15 residues. Germline V gene data show CDR1 as MNHEY and CDR2 as SVGEGT. The CDR3 coding sequence is TGTGCCAGCAGTCACCTGACAGGGGGTACTGAGACCCAGTACTTC. Translating gives CASSHLTGGTETQYF.

V and J are TRBV6-1 and TRBJ1-6; D ambiguous. Per germline, CDR1 MNHNS and CDR2 SASEGT. The CDR3 extends over 17 amino acids. V gave up 0 bases and J gave up 4 bases, with 13 bases separating them. CDR3 residues: CASSEALQSAYNSPLHF. The CDR3 bases are TGTGCCAGCAGTGAAGCGCTTCAATCAGCGTATAATTCACCCCTCCACTTT.

The gene calls are TRBV19 and TRBJ2-2; 8 positions agree with TRBD2. V gave up 1 base and J gave up 8 bases; unmatched junction bases: 15. The CDR3 length is 18 residues. Germline-derived CDR1 and CDR2 are LNHDA and SQIVND (reference sequence). CDR3 DNA: TGTGCCAGTAGTATAGTCGGGAGCGGGAGCTCGGCAGTAGGGGAGCTGTTTTTT. It specifies CASSIVGSGSSAVGELFF.

The chain links TRBV18 to TRBJ2-7; no clear D. The CDR3 is 13 amino acids. CDR1 KGHSH and CDR2 LQKENI come from the germline V gene. With 5 bases removed from V and 5 bases from J, the gap between germline ends came to 13 bases. CDR3 amino acids: CASSEGLDDEQYF. CDR3 DNA: TGTGCCAGCTCAGAAGGTCTAGATGACGAGCAGTACTTC.

V gene TRBV2 combines with J gene TRBJ2-1; TRBD2 matches at 10 bases. The germline CDR1 and CDR2 sequences are SNHLY and FYNNEI. The junction had 4 bases not matched to a gene; V was cut back by 3 bases and J by 2 bases. The CDR3 extends over 16 amino acids. CDR3 DNA sequence: TGTGCCAGCAGTGAGCTAGGACTAGCGGCCTACAATGAGCAGTTCTTC. As protein: CASSELGLAAYNEQFF.

The rearrangement joins TRBV19 to TRBJ2-6, with TRBD1 matching 12 bases. Germline V gene data show CDR1 as LNHDA and CDR2 as SQIVND (reference sequence). V lost 6 bases and J lost 2; bases outside the gene matches: 8. The CDR3 has 18 amino acids. The CDR3 is CASSVHRDRGPGANVLTF. The CDR3, as DNA: TGTGCCAGTAGCGTACACCGGGACAGGGGGCCTGGGGCCAACGTCCTGACTTTC.

This clone showed up just once. The V and J genes are TRBV10-1 and TRBJ2-7; 7 bases match TRBD1. Looked up from germline, CDR1 is WNHNN and CDR2 is SYGVQD (reference sequence). J was trimmed by 2 bases and V by 6 bases; bases with no gene match: 4. The CDR3 covers 13 residues. The CDR3 loop is CASRAGTAYEQYF. DNA of the CDR3: TGCGCCAGCAGGGCCGGGACAGCCTACGAGCAGTACTTC.

CDR3: CASSSPAGGLAKNIQYF. The CDR3 nucleotides are TGTGCCAGCAGTTCCCCCGCGGGTGGCCTAGCCAAAAACATTCAGTACTTC. The rearrangement links TRBV28 to TRBJ2-4; D is perhaps TRBD2 (5 bases). V lost 4 bases and J 0 bases, leaving 16 bases between the germline ends. This CDR3 is 17 amino acids long. The germline V gene encodes CDR1 MDHEN and CDR2 SYDVKM.

This chain links TRBV11-1 with TRBJ2-7; a possible D gene is TRBD2 (5 bases). Germline V gene sequence: CDR1 SGHAT, CDR2 FQDESV (reference sequence). The germline V and J ends were trimmed by 4 bases and 5 bases, with 15 bases remaining between them. The CDR3 spans 14 residues. The CDR3 DNA follows: TGTGCCAGCAGCTCCCGGGGAGATTCGGACGAGCAGTACTTC. Its protein product is CASSSRGDSDEQYF.

V and J are TRBV19 and TRBJ1-1, with a possible D match to TRBD1 (5 bases). The CDR3 is 14 amino acids. In germline, CDR1 is LNHDA, CDR2 SQIVND (reference sequence). V dropped 5 bases and J dropped 1 base, with 11 bases sitting between them. The CDR3 DNA is TGTGCCAGTAGTCCCGGGGGGGAGAACACTGAAGCTTTCTTT. Translation gives CASSPGGENTEAFF.

A word on this clone: Other DNA variants within this sample encode the same CDR3. The chain uses TRBV6-2 or TRBV6-3 and TRBJ2-7; 7 nucleotides align to TRBD1. This CDR3 contains 13 residues. CDR1 is MNHEY and CDR2 is SVGEGT in the germline V gene. With V trimmed by 0 bases and J by 4 bases, 0 bases remained unmatched. CDR3 sequence reads: CASSYSRGYEQYF. The CDR3 DNA is TGTGCCAGCAGTTACTCCAGGGGGTACGAGCAGTACTTC.

The V and J genes are TRBV9 and TRBJ2-2, with D uncertain. The CDR3 spans 14 residues. Deletions cut 3 bases from V and 0 bases from J, with 6 bases between. Germline CDR1 SGDLS, CDR2 YYNGEE. The CDR3 sequence: CASSARTNTGELFF. DNA of the CDR3: TGTGCCAGCAGCGCCAGAACGAACACCGGGGAGCTGTTTTTT.

This chain links TRBV15 with TRBJ1-4; D call uncertain. The CDR3 extends over 19 amino acids. Germline values: CDR1 LNHNV, CDR2 YYDKDF (reference sequence). The ends were cut back, 2 bases at V and 5 bases at J, with 24 bases in the middle. The CDR3 spells CATSRKDSTSPLGNEKLFF. CDR3 DNA: TGTGCCACCAGCAGAAAGGACTCAACATCCCCCCTCGGGAATGAAAAACTGTTTTTT.

The chain links TRBV5-6 to TRBJ1-2; tentative D call: TRBD1 (6 bases). V was cut by 1 base and J by 8 bases, with 12 bases left in between. CDR1 SGHDT and CDR2 YYEEEE come from the germline V gene. This CDR3 is 13 amino acids long. The CDR3 here is CASSLNDRRGYTF. The CDR3 region has the DNA TGTGCCAGCAGCTTGAACGACAGGCGCGGCTACACCTTC.